This paragraph reports one T cell receptor (beta chain). Its target is not known. Indicated time point: late sampling 161 to 241 days after vaccination in three convalescent patients. Treatment here: roughly ten-day PBMC culture with coronavirus spike peptide pools or control peptides (ViraFEST assay). The CDR3 runs to 15 residues. The germline gives CDR1 DFQATT, CDR2 SNEGSKA (reference sequence). V lost 0 bases and J 7 bases, leaving 19 bases between the germline ends. The sample originates from a study of vaccination and CD4 T cells after COVID-19. Study-level information: A median of 101 days (range 35 to 161) separated diagnosis from post-COVID sampling.

Once obtained from cultured CD4+ T cells, the DNA was sequenced using the Oncomine TCR Beta short-read assay. MiXCR was run by TCRdb on the PCR reads, yielding one entry per CDR3 protein. Among approximately 18,000 distinct CDR3 sequences listed, around 52% were seen once. The sequence came from a human donor who had recovered from COVID-19. The chain uses TRBV20-1 and TRBJ2-7, with D perhaps matching TRBD2 (6 bases). The sample in question was CD4+ T cells from blood, cultured in vitro, obtained about 7 months after SARS-CoV-2 vaccination. CDR3 bases: TGCAGTGCTAGAGACCTGGCGGGGCTGGCTGGAGAGCAGTACTTC. This codes for CSARDLAGLAGEQYF.